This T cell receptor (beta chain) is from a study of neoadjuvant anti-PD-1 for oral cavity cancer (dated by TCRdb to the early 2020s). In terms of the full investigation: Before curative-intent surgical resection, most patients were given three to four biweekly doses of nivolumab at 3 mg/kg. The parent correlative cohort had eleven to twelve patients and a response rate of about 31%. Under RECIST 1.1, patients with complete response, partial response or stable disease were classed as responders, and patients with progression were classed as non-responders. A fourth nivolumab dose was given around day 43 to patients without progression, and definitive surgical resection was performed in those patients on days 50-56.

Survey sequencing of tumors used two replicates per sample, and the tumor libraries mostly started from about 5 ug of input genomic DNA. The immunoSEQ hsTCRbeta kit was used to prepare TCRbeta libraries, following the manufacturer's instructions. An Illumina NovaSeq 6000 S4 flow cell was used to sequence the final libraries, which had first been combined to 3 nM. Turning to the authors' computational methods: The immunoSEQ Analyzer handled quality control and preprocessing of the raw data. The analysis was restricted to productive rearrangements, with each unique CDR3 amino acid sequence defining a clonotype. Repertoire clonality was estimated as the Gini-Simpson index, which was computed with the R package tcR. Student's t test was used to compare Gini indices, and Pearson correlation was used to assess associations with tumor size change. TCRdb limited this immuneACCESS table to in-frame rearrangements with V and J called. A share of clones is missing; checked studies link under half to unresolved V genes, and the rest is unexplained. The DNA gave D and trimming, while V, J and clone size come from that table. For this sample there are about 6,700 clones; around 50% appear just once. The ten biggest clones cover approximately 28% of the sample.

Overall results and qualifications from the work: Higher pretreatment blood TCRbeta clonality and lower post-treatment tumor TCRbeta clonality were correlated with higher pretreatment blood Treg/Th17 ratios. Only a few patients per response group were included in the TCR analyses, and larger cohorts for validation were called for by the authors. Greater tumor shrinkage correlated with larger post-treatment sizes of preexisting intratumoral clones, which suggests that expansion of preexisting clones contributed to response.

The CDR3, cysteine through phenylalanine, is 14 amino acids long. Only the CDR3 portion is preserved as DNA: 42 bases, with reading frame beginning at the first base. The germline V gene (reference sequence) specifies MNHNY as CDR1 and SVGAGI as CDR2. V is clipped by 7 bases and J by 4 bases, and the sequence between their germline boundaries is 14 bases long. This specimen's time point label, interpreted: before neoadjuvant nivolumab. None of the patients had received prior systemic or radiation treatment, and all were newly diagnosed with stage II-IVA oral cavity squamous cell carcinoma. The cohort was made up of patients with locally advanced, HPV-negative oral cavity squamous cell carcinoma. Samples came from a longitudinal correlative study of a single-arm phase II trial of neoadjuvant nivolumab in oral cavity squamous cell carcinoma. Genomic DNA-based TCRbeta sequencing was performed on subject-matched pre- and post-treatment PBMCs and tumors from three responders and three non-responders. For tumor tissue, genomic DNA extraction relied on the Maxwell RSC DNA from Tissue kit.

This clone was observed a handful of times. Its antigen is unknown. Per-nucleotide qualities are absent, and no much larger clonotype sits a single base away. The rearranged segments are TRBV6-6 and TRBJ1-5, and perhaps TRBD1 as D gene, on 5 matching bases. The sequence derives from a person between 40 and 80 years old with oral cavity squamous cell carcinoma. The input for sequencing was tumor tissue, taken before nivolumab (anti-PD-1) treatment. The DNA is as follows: TGTGCCAGCACCCTACCGGGGGTGAATCAGCCCCAGCATTTT. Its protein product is CASTLPGVNQPQHF.